This TCR beta chain emerged from a study of blood T cell repertoires in COVID-19. About the research overall: COVID-19 samples from acute and convalescent phases originated in the United States, Italy and Spain. The cDNA or gDNA used as material had been derived from T cells, B-cell-depleted T cells, or PBMCs.

Original analysis: Estimation of nucleated cell counts was performed using reference gene primer amplification. The data were produced by immunoSEQ multiplex PCR, yet TCRdb's version contains in-frame clones alone and is incomplete. The DNA was the basis for D and trimming; V, J and clone size are from that table. The sample records under 250,000 clones, approximately 84% being singletons. The V gene's germline CDR1 is SGHDT and CDR2 YYEEEE. Unmatched junction bases numbered 11, after V lost 3 bases and J lost 0 bases. The CDR3 is made up of 19 amino acids. The sequence was collected from a man between 45 and 60 years old with acute or convalescent COVID-19. The chain has TRBV5-6 and TRBJ2-7, with 14 bases matching TRBD2. Sequenced material: peripheral blood. The CDR3 is CASSYRTSGRPQGSYEQYF. CDR3 in DNA: TGTGCCAGCAGCTATCGGACTAGCGGGAGGCCCCAGGGCTCCTACGAGCAGTACTTC. The entire variable domain, with the rest obtained from reference TRBV5-6 and TRBJ2-7, is as follows: DAGVTQSPTHLIKTRGQQVTLRCSPKSGHDTVSWYQQALGQGPQFIFQYYEEEERQRGNFPDRFSGHQFPNYSSELNVNALLLGDSALYLCASSYRTSGRPQGSYEQYFGPGTRLTVT.